This T cell receptor beta chain was sequenced for a study of chemoradiotherapy in HPV16-positive cancers. Points from the study as a whole: The functional HPV-specific definition rests on just a couple of HPV16-positive patients. Candidate HPV-specific clones and E7-related TCR motifs grew in tumor during treatment.

This clone has a handful of counts. Antigen unknown. The assay was immunoSEQ multiplex PCR, and TCRdb's table has in-frame clones only and misses some. The sample holds 15,000 or so clones, roughly 73% seen once. Repeated repertoire sampling spanned the course of chemoradiotherapy. The V and J ends lost 5 bases and 4 bases respectively, with 17 bases between them. Germline V gene lookup returns CDR1 SQVTM and CDR2 ANQGSEA. The CDR3 contains 14 residues. This specimen was acquired from a patient who underwent chemoradiotherapy. The sequence was collected from a human donor with HPV-associated anogenital cancer. J is TRBJ1-1 and V is TRBV29-1, with D possibly matching TRBD1 (6 bases). The DNA for the CDR3 is TGCAGCGTTAGGGGGGGCCGGATGGGCACTGAAGCTTTCTTT. This translates into CSVRGGRMGTEAFF.